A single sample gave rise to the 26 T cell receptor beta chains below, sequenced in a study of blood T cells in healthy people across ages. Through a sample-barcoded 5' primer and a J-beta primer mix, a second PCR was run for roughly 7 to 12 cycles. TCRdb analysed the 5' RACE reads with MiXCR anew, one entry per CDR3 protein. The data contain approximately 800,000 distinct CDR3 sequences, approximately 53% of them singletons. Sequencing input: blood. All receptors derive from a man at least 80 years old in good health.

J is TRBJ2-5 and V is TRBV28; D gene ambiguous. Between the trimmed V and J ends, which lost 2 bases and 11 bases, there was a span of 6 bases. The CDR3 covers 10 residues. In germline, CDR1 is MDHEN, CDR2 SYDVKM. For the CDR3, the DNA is TGTGCCAGCAGTTTACGTGAGCAGTACTTC. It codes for CASSLREQYF.

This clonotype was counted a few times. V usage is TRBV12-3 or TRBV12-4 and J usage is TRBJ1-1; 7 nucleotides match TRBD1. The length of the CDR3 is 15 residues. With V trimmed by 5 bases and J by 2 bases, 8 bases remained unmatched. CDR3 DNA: TGTGCCAGCAGTCTTCGACAGGGCAGTAACACTGAAGCTTTCTTT. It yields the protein CASSLRQGSNTEAFF.

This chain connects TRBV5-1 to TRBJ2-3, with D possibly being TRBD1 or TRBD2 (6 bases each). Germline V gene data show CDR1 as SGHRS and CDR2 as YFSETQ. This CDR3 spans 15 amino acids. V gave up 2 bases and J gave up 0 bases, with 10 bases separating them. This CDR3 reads CASSFRGQSTDTQYF. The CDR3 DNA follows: TGCGCCAGCAGCTTCCGGGGGCAGAGCACAGATACGCAGTATTTT.

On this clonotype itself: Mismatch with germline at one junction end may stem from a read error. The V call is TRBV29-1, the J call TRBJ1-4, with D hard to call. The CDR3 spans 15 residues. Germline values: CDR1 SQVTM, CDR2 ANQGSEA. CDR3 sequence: CSVDRRTGKNEKLFF. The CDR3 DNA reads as TGCAGCGTTGACCGAAGGACGGGCAAAAATGAAAAGCTGTTTTTT.

The CDR3 DNA is TGCAGTGCTAGCAAGAATACGCAGTATTTT. Amino acids: CSASKNTQYF. J is TRBJ2-3 and V is TRBV20-1; D gene uncertain. Trimming cost V 3 bases and J 7 bases, with 5 bases left between them. This CDR3 contains 10 residues. CDR1 and CDR2 from the germline V gene are DFQATT and SNEGSKA (reference sequence).

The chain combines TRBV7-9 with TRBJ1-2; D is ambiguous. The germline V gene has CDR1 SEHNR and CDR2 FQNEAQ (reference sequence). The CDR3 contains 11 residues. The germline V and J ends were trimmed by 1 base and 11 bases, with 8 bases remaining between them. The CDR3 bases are TGTGCCAGCAGCTTAGTTACAGCTTACACCTTC. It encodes CASSLVTAYTF.

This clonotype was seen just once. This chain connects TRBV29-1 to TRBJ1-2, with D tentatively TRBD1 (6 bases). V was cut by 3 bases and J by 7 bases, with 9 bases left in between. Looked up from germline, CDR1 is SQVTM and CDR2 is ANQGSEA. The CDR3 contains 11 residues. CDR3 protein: CSVEGGLGYTF. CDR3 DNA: TGCAGCGTTGAGGGGGGGCTTGGCTACACCTTC.

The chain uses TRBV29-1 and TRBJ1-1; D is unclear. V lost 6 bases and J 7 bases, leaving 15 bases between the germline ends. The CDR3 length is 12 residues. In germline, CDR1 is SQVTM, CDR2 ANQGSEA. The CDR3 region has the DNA TGCAGCGTCGCGAGGCTCGAAAGTGAAGCTTTCTTT. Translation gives CSVARLESEAFF.

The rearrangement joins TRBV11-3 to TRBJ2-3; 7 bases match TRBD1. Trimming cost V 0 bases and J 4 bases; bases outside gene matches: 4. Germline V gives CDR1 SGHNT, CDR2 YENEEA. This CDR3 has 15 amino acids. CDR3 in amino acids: CASSLEQGHADTQYF. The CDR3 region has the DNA TGTGCCAGCAGCTTAGAACAGGGGCACGCAGATACGCAGTATTTT.

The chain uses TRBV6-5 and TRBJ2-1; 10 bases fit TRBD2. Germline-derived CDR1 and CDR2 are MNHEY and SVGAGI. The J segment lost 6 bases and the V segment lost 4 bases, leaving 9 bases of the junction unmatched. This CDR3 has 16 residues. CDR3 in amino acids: CASSFLGVAGGNEQFF. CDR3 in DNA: TGTGCCAGCAGTTTCTTGGGGGTAGCGGGGGGCAATGAGCAGTTCTTC.

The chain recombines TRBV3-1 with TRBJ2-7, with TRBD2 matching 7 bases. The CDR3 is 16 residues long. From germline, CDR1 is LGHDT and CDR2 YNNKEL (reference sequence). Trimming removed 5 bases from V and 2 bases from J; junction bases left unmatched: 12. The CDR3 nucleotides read TGTGCCAGCAGCAAAAGTGCGGGGGTGCTGCCCTACGAGCAGTACTTC. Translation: CASSKSAGVLPYEQYF.

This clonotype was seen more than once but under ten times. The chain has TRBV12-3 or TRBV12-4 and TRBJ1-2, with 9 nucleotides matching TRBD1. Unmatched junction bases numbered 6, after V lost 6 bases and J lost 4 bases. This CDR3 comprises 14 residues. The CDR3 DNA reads TGTGCCAGCAGAACAGGGGGCCTCCCCTATGGCTACACCTTC. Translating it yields CASRTGGLPYGYTF.

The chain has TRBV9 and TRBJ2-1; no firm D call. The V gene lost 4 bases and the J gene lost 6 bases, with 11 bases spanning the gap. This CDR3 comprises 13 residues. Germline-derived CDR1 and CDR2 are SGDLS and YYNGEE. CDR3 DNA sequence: TGTGCCAGCAGCCAAAGGTCTGGCAATGAGCAGTTCTTC. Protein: CASSQRSGNEQFF. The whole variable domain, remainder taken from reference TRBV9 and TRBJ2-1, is DSGVTQTPKHLITATGQRVTLRCSPRSGDLSVYWYQQSLDQGLQFLIQYYNGEERAKGNILERFSAQQFPDLHSELNLSSLELGDSALYFCASSQRSGNEQFFGPGTRLTVL.

CDR3 coding DNA: TGTGCCAGCAGCCAGCTAGCGGGAGGGGCCAGGACCTACGAGCAGTACTTC. Translation gives CASSQLAGGARTYEQYF. This rearrangement joins TRBV3-1 to TRBJ2-7, with 12 bases that match TRBD2. The J segment lost 2 bases and the V segment lost 3 bases, leaving 8 bases of the junction unmatched. Germline V gene sequence: CDR1 LGHDT, CDR2 YNNKEL (reference sequence). CDR3 length: 17 residues.

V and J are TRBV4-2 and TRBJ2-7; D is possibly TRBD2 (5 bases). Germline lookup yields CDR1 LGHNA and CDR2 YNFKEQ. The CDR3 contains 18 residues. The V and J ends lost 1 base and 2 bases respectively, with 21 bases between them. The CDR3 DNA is TGTGCCAGCAGCCAAGGGGGTCTGGGGAGCCAGCACACCTACGAGCAGTACTTC. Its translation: CASSQGGLGSQHTYEQYF.

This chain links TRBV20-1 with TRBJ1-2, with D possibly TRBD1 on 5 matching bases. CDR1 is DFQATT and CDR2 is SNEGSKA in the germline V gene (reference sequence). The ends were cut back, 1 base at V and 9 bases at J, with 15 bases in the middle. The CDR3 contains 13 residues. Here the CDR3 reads CSARVGPGYSYTF. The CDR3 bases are TGCAGTGCTAGAGTGGGGCCGGGGTATAGCTACACCTTC.

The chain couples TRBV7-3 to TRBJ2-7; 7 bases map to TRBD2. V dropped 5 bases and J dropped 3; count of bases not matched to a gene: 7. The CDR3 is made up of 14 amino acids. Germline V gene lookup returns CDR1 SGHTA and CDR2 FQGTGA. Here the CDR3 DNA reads TGTGCCAGCAGCCCCACCCCGGGGGGCTACGAGCAGTACTTC. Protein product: CASSPTPGGYEQYF.

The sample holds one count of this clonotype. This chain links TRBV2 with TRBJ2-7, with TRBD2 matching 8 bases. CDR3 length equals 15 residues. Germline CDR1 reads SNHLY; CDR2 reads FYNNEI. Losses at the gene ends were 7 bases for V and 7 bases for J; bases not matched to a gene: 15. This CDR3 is CASTATSGRYNEQYF. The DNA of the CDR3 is TGTGCCAGCACCGCCACTAGCGGAAGGTACAATGAGCAGTACTTC.

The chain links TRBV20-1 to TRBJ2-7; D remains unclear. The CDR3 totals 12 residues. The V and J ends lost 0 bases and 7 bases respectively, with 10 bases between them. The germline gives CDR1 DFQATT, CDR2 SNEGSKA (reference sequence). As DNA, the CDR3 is TGCAGTGCTAGAGATGAAAACAATGAGCAGTACTTC. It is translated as CSARDENNEQYF.

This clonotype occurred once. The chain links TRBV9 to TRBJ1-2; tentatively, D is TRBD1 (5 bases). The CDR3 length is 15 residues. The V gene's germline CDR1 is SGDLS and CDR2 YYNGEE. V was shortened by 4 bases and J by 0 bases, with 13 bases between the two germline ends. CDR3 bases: TGTGCCAGCAGCCTCTCCGGGACGCCTAACTATGGCTACACCTTC. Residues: CASSLSGTPNYGYTF.

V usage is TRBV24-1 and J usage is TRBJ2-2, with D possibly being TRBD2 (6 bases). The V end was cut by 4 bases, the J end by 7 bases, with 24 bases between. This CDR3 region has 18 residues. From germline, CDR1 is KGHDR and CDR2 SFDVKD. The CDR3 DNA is TGTGCCACCAGTGACTCTCTCGATATGACTAGAACGGGCGGGGAGCTGTTTTTT. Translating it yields CATSDSLDMTRTGGELFF.

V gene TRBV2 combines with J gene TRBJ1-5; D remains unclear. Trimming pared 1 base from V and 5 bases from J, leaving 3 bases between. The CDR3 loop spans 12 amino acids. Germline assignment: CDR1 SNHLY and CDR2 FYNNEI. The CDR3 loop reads CASSEGYQPQHF. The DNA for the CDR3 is TGTGCCAGCAGTGAAGGCTATCAGCCCCAGCATTTT.

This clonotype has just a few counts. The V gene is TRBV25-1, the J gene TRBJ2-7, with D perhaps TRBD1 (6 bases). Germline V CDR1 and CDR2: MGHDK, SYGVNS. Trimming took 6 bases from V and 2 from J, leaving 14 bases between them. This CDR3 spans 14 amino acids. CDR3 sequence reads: CASRGTGTTYEQYF. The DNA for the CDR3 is TGTGCCAGCAGAGGTACAGGGACCACCTACGAGCAGTACTTC.

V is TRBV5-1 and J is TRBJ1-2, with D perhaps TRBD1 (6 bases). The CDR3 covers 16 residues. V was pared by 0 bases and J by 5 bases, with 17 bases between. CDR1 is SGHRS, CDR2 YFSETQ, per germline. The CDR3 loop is CASSLGPGTMSYGYTF. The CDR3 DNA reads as TGCGCCAGCAGCTTGGGCCCCGGGACAATGAGTTATGGCTACACCTTC.

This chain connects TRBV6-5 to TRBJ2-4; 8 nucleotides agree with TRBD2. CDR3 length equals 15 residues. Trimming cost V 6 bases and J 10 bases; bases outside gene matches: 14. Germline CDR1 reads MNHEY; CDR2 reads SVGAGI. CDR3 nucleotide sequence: TGTGCCAGCAGCTCGAAGGCGGGGGGCCAGGGAATTCAGTACTTC. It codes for CASSSKAGGQGIQYF.

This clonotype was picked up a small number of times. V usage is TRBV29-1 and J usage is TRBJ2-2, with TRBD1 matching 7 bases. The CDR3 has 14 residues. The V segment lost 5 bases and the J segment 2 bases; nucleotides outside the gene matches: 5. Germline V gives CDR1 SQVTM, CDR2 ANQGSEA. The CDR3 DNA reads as TGCAGCGTTAGGGGGCAGGTTAACACCGGGGAGCTGTTTTTT. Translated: CSVRGQVNTGELFF.